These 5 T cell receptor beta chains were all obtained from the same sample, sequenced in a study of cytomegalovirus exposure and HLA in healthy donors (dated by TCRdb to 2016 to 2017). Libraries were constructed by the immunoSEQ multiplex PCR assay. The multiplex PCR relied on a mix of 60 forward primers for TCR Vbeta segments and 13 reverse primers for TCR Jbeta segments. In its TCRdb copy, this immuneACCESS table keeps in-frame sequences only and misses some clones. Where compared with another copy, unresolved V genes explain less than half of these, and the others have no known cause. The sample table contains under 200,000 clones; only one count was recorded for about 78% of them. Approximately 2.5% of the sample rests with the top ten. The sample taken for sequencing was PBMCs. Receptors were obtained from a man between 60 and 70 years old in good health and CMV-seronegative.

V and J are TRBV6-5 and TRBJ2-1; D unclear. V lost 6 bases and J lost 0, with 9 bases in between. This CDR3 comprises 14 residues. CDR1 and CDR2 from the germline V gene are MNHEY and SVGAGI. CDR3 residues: CASSSLSSYNEQFF. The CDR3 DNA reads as TGTGCCAGCAGCTCCCTCAGCTCCTACAATGAGCAGTTCTTC.

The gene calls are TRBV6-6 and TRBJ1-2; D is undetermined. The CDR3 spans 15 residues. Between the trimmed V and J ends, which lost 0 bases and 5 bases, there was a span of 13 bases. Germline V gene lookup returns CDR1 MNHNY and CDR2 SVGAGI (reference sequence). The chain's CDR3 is CASSYSRQLEYGYTF. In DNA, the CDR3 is TGTGCCAGCAGTTACTCGAGGCAGCTAGAGTATGGCTACACCTTC.

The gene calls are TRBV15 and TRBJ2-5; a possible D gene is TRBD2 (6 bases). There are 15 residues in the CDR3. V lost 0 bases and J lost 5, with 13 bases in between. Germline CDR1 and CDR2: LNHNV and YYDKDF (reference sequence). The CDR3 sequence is CATSRDGTQQETQYF. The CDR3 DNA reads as TGTGCCACCAGCAGAGACGGGACTCAGCAGGAGACCCAGTACTTC.

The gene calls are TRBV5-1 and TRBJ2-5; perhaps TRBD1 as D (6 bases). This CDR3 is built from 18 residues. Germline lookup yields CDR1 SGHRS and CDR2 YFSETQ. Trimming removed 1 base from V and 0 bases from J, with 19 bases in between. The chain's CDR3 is CASSLSRLQGSDQETQYF. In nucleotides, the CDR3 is TGCGCCAGCAGCTTGTCACGGCTTCAGGGGTCGGACCAAGAGACCCAGTACTTC.

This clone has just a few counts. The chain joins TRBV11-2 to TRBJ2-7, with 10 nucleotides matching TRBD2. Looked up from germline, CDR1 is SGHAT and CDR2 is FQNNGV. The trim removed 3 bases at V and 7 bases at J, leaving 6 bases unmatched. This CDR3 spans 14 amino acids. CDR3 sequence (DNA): TGTGCCAGCAGCTTGGGACTAGCGCGAAGGGAGCAGTACTTC. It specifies CASSLGLARREQYF.